These 10 T cell receptor beta chains were sequenced from one sample in a study of T cell changes during pregnancy in multiple sclerosis. Method: immunoSEQ multiplex PCR; TCRdb's copy keeps in-frame clones and lacks some. Here the sample spans 100,000 or so clones, roughly nine tenths being singletons. This specimen was peripheral blood, taken after pregnancy. The origin of the receptors is a female donor with multiple sclerosis, enrolled in a pregnancy study.

The CDR3 coding sequence is TGTGCCAGTAAGGGGACAGGGCGAAAAACTGAAGCTTTCTTT. As protein: CASKGTGRKTEAFF. This rearrangement joins TRBV19 to TRBJ1-1; TRBD1 aligns across 9 bases. CDR1 and CDR2 from the germline V gene are LNHDA and SQIVND (reference sequence). The CDR3 sequence is 14 residues long. The V and J ends lost 7 bases and 5 bases, in that order; junction bases with no gene match: 8. Combining the CDR3 with reference TRBV19 and TRBJ1-1 gives the whole variable domain DGGITQSPKYLFRKEGQNVTLSCEQNLNHDAMYWYRQDPGQGLRLIYYSQIVNDFQKGDIAEGYSVSREKKESFPLTVTSAQKNPTAFYLCASKGTGRKTEAFFGQGTRLTVV.

V gene TRBV7-9 combines with J gene TRBJ1-2, with D tentatively TRBD1 (5 bases). Trimming pared 4 bases from V and 4 bases from J, leaving 16 bases between. This CDR3 is built from 15 residues. Germline CDR1 SEHNR, CDR2 FQNEAQ (reference sequence). The CDR3 DNA sequence: TGTGCCAGCAGCTCGTCCGGGACGGGGGTCTATGGCTACACCTTC. Translating gives CASSSSGTGVYGYTF. Looking up the rest from reference TRBV7-9 and TRBJ1-2 gives the full variable domain: DTGVSQNPRHKITKRGQNVTFRCDPISEHNRLYWYRQTLGQGPEFLTYFQNEAQLEKSRLLSDRFSAERPKGSFSTLEIQRTEQGDSAMYLCASSSSGTGVYGYTFGSGTRLTVV.

This clone was detected once. V is TRBV11-3 and J is TRBJ2-3, with 9 bases matching TRBD1. The CDR3 spans 19 residues. The J segment lost 2 bases and the V segment lost 2 bases, leaving 14 bases of the junction unmatched. Germline CDR1 SGHNT, CDR2 YENEEA. CDR3 amino acids: CASSLTPMGQGIPTDTQYF. CDR3 DNA: TGTGCCAGCAGCTTAACTCCCATGGGACAGGGAATTCCCACAGATACGCAGTATTTT.

V gene TRBV7-9 combines with J gene TRBJ2-2; 8 bases are shared with TRBD1. CDR1 is SEHNR, CDR2 FQNEAQ, per germline (reference sequence). The V and J ends lost 3 bases and 4 bases, in that order; junction bases with no gene match: 10. The length of the CDR3 is 17 residues. CDR3 DNA: TGTGCCAGCAGCTTCGCTTTCAGGGGGCGCCTCACCGGGGAGCTGTTTTTT. Protein product: CASSFAFRGRLTGELFF. The complete variable domain, with remaining parts taken from reference TRBV7-9 and TRBJ2-2, reads DTGVSQNPRHKITKRGQNVTFRCDPISEHNRLYWYRQTLGQGPEFLTYFQNEAQLEKSRLLSDRFSAERPKGSFSTLEIQRTEQGDSAMYLCASSFAFRGRLTGELFFGEGSRLTVL.

The chain carries TRBV10-3 and TRBJ2-5; 10 nucleotides agree with TRBD2. The CDR3 runs 14 residues. Germline trimming cut 3 bases from V and 7 bases from J; bases unmatched to any gene: 5. CDR1 ENHRY and CDR2 SYGVKD come from the germline V gene. The CDR3 protein is CAISDASGGVTQYF. As DNA, the CDR3 is TGTGCCATCAGTGATGCTAGCGGGGGAGTGACCCAGTACTTC.

J is TRBJ2-3 and V is TRBV14; D ambiguous. This CDR3 contains 13 residues. The germline CDR1 and CDR2 sequences are SGHDN and FVKESK. The germline V and J ends were trimmed by 1 base and 2 bases, with 4 bases remaining between them. CDR3 amino acids: CASSQVATDTQYF. The CDR3 DNA is TGTGCCAGCAGCCAAGTGGCCACAGATACGCAGTATTTT.

The chain couples TRBV7-8 to TRBJ2-3; a weak D match, TRBD1 (5 bases). The CDR3 is made up of 16 amino acids. Germline CDR1 and CDR2: SGHVS and FQNEAQ. Trimming cost V 0 bases and J 9 bases, with 19 bases left between them. The CDR3 nucleotides read TGTGCCAGCAGCTTAGCGACCAGGGCAGGCAAGCACACGCAGTATTTT. Translation: CASSLATRAGKHTQYF.

This rearrangement joins TRBV29-1 to TRBJ1-1; D call uncertain. CDR1 and CDR2 from the germline V gene are SQVTM and ANQGSEA. The V end was cut by 2 bases, the J end by 0 bases, with 7 bases between. This CDR3 spans 13 amino acids. The CDR3, as DNA: TGCAGCGTTGAACAGAGGATGAACACTGAAGCTTTCTTT. Translating it yields CSVEQRMNTEAFF.

The chain combines TRBV5-1 with TRBJ2-7, with a tentative D call TRBD2 (5 bases). Germline V lookup: CDR1 SGHRS, CDR2 YFSETQ. This CDR3 is 15 amino acids long. V lost 6 bases to trimming and J lost 0 bases, with 16 bases between them. CDR3 sequence: CASNALQRSSYEQYF. In nucleotides, the CDR3 is TGCGCCAGCAATGCACTTCAGCGGAGCTCCTACGAGCAGTACTTC.

The chain carries TRBV5-1 and TRBJ1-2; TRBD1 matches 8 bases. The length of the CDR3 is 15 residues. The V gene end was trimmed by 4 bases and the J gene end by 7 bases; junction bases not matched to a gene: 12. Germline CDR1 and CDR2: SGHRS and YFSETQ. This CDR3 reads CASSPHLQGASGYTF. The CDR3 DNA sequence: TGCGCCAGCAGCCCGCATCTCCAGGGGGCGAGTGGCTACACCTTC.